This T cell receptor (beta chain) was sequenced for a study of control samples from healthy donors and cancer patients. This CDR3 has 12 residues. Germline V lookup: CDR1 SNHLY, CDR2 FYNNEI. Deletions cut 5 bases from V and 5 bases from J, with 9 bases between. Repertoires were generated with immunoSEQ multiplex PCR, while TCRdb's copy carries only in-frame clones and drops some. The profile shows over 200,000 clones, about four fifths of them singletons. This clone was found once. Sequenced sample: PBMCs. The chain couples TRBV2 to TRBJ1-2; no clear D. The TCR was taken from a woman in her sixties or seventies with lung cancer. CDR3 in DNA: TGTGCCAGCAGTAGAGATCAATATGGCTACACCTTC. Translation gives CASSRDQYGYTF.